The 10 T cell receptor beta chains below come from one sample, sequenced in a study of T cell repertoires in cytomegalovirus infection. TCRdb used MiXCR to reprocess the reads, holding one entry per CDR3 protein. Among about 740,000 distinct CDR3 sequences listed, roughly 36% were seen once. Sequencing was done on a sample of PBMCs. All receptors derive from a human donor in good health (CMV status not recorded). Some clones in this sample may be carry-over from other donors' samples.

This chain connects TRBV11-2 to TRBJ1-2; 8 bases fit TRBD1. Germline-derived CDR1 and CDR2 are SGHAT and FQNNGV. This CDR3 comprises 16 residues. J was trimmed by 7 bases and V by 0 bases; bases with no gene match: 10. CDR3 sequence (DNA): TGTGCCAGCAGCTTAGATTTGCAGGGGGCATTCTCTGGCTACACCTTC. This encodes CASSLDLQGAFSGYTF.

With regard to this clonotype: The junction departs from germline at one end; a sequencing error may be responsible. The V and J genes are TRBV7-7 and TRBJ1-6, with D possibly TRBD1 on 6 matching bases. CDR3 size: 15 residues. Germline CDR1 and CDR2: SSHAT and FNYEAQ (reference sequence). CDR3 coding DNA: TGTGCTAGCAGCTTACAGGGTCGAGAGAATTCACCCCTCCACTTT. Encoded protein: CASSLQGRENSPLHF.

V gene TRBV6-1 combines with J gene TRBJ1-5; 10 bases match TRBD1. The CDR3 runs to 18 residues. Germline CDR1 and CDR2: MNHNS and SASEGT. V gave up 2 bases and J gave up 2 bases; unmatched junction bases: 9. In DNA form, the CDR3 reads TGTGCCAGCAGTGAACCGGGACAGGGGTCCTACGGCAATCAGCCCCAGCATTTT. Encoded protein: CASSEPGQGSYGNQPQHF.

This clonotype has only a few counts. This chain links TRBV28 with TRBJ1-5, with a tentative D call TRBD1 (5 bases). The V gene lost 2 bases and the J gene lost 1 base, with 9 bases spanning the gap. Looked up from germline, CDR1 is MDHEN and CDR2 is SYDVKM. The CDR3 has 15 amino acids. CDR3 residues: CASSLGADSNQPQHF. The CDR3 nucleotides read TGTGCCAGCAGTTTAGGGGCAGACAGCAATCAGCCCCAGCATTTT. Together with reference TRBV28 and TRBJ1-5, the CDR3 gives the full variable domain: DVKVTQSSRYLVKRTGEKVFLECVQDMDHENMFWYRQDPGLGLRLIYFSYDVKMKEKGDIPEGYSVSREKKERFSLILESASTNQTSMYLCASSLGADSNQPQHFGDGTRLSIL.

The gene calls are TRBV5-6 and TRBJ1-1; D possibly corresponds to TRBD1 (6 bases). The CDR3 covers 15 residues. The germline CDR1 and CDR2 sequences are SGHDT and YYEEEE. Deletions cut 2 bases from V and 3 bases from J, with 14 bases between. The CDR3 bases are TGTGCCAGCAGCTTCGTAGGGGGGGGCCACACTGAAGCTTTCTTT. Encoded protein: CASSFVGGGHTEAFF.

This clonotype was seen more than once but under ten times. The gene calls are TRBV30 and TRBJ1-1; D remains ambiguous. The CDR3 contains 11 residues. V gave up 4 bases and J gave up 3 bases, with 6 bases separating them. The germline CDR1 and CDR2 sequences are GTSNPN and SVGIG (reference sequence). CDR3 in DNA: TGTGCCTGGATTTGGTACACTGAAGCTTTCTTT. This encodes CAWIWYTEAFF.

The chain combines TRBV20-1 with TRBJ1-5; TRBD1 matches 8 bases. Germline values: CDR1 DFQATT, CDR2 SNEGSKA (reference sequence). This CDR3 comprises 15 residues. The V gene end was trimmed by 3 bases and the J gene end by 9 bases; junction bases not matched to a gene: 13. The chain's CDR3 is CSASYSQGGLGPQHF. DNA for the CDR3: TGCAGTGCTAGCTACTCACAGGGGGGACTGGGGCCCCAGCATTTT.

This sequence joins TRBV3-1 and TRBJ1-5; D perhaps matches TRBD1 (5 bases). The CDR3 is 12 residues long. V was clipped by 4 bases and J by 11 bases, with 12 bases between them. Germline loops: CDR1 LGHDT, CDR2 YNNKEL (reference sequence). The CDR3 DNA is TGTGCCAGCAGCCCCGGGGGGGGGACCCAGCATTTT. Its protein product is CASSPGGGTQHF.

This rearrangement joins TRBV6-2 or TRBV6-3 to TRBJ2-7; D unclear. The CDR3 length is 13 residues. Trimming left V 0 bases short and J 5 bases short, with 8 bases between. CDR1 MNHEY and CDR2 SVGEGT come from the germline V gene. The CDR3 DNA follows: TGTGCCAGCAGTTACTCTCCCCGGGACGAGCAGTACTTC. Its protein is CASSYSPRDEQYF.

With regard to this clonotype: Relative to the germline gene, one junction end is altered; a read error may explain this. J is TRBJ2-4 and V is TRBV28; a possible D gene is TRBD2 (5 bases). The CDR3 runs to 15 residues. Per germline, CDR1 MDHEN and CDR2 SYDVKM. CDR3 protein: CAISLAGLAKNIQYF. The CDR3 bases are TGTGCCATCAGTTTAGCCGGACTAGCCAAAAACATTCAGTACTTC.